A single sample gave rise to the 9 T cell receptor beta chains below, sequenced in a study of blood T cells in healthy people across ages (dated by TCRdb to about 2015). Receptor amplification or capture employed 5' RACE. This sample was sequenced with an Illumina HiSeq 2500. A second PCR of about 7 to 12 cycles was run with a J-beta primer mix and a sample-barcoded 5' primer. TCRdb reanalyzed the raw reads on its own, using fastp at Q25 for trimming and MiXCR for clone calling, and kept in-frame beta chains. Every entry covers one CDR3 protein and lists the most common genes and DNA from its rows. For this sample there are approximately 800,000 distinct CDR3 sequences; around 34% appear just once. The ten largest clones capture over 10% of the sample. Material for sequencing was blood. All receptors come from a man aged 18 to 35 in good health.

In this sample, this clonotype turned up a few times. The DNA of the CDR3 is TGTGCCAGTAGGAGGGCGGGGCAGGGGCAAACCAAAAACATTCAGTACTTC. This translates into CASRRAGQGQTKNIQYF. The genes are TRBV19 and TRBJ2-4; D is possibly TRBD1 or TRBD2 (6 bases each). This CDR3 spans 17 amino acids. Germline V CDR1 and CDR2: LNHDA, SQIVND (reference sequence). V was cut by 6 bases and J by 2 bases, with 20 bases left in between.

This clonotype has at least ten counts. The rearrangement uses TRBV4-3 and TRBJ2-1; weak D call: TRBD2 (5 bases). CDR3 length equals 15 residues. V shed 0 bases and J shed 8 bases, with 14 bases lying between them. The germline gives CDR1 LGHNA, CDR2 YSLEER. CDR3 sequence reads: CASSQDSDSTYEQFF. CDR3 coding DNA: TGCGCCAGCAGCCAAGATTCGGACTCAACCTATGAGCAGTTCTTC.

In its sample, this clonotype was seen many times. This sequence joins TRBV12-3 or TRBV12-4 and TRBJ1-2, with 8 bases identical to TRBD1. V shed 8 bases, J shed 5 bases, and the junction held 10 bases outside the gene matches. The CDR3 runs to 14 residues. CDR3 amino acids: CASREDREGYGYTF. For the CDR3, the DNA is TGTGCCAGCCGAGAGGACAGGGAGGGGTATGGCTACACCTTC.

With respect to this clonotype: This could be a read error, since a much larger clone is one nucleotide away. This rearrangement joins TRBV5-6 to TRBJ2-5; D possibly corresponds to TRBD1 (5 bases). The germline V and J ends were trimmed by 0 bases and 11 bases, with 17 bases remaining between them. From germline, CDR1 is SGHDT and CDR2 YYEEEE. The CDR3 spans 14 residues. CDR3 coding DNA: TGTGCCAGCAGCTTGGTGTACAGGACGTATGAGCAGTACTTC. Amino acid sequence: CASSLVYRTYEQYF. Looking up the rest from reference TRBV5-6 and TRBJ2-5 gives the full variable domain: DAGVTQSPTHLIKTRGQQVTLRCSPKSGHDTVSWYQQALGQGPQFIFQYYEEEERQRGNFPDRFSGHQFPNYSSELNVNALLLGDSALYLCASSLVYRTYEQYFGPGTRLLVL.

A few counts support this clonotype. CDR3 region: CASSLDRETANYGYTF. CDR3 coding DNA: TGTGCCAGCAGCCTCGACAGGGAGACCGCTAACTATGGCTACACCTTC. The chain links TRBV9 to TRBJ1-2; 7 bases are a match to TRBD1. The CDR3 length is 16 residues. Germline-derived CDR1 and CDR2 are SGDLS and YYNGEE. V lost 4 bases and J lost 0; bases outside the gene matches: 9.

This chain joins TRBV5-1 and TRBJ2-2; 7 bases agree with TRBD2. In germline, CDR1 is SGHRS, CDR2 YFSETQ. There are 14 residues in the CDR3. Trimming removed 0 bases from V and 7 bases from J; junction bases left unmatched: 3. CDR3: CASSLVASGGELFF. For the CDR3, the DNA is TGCGCCAGCAGCTTGGTAGCTAGCGGCGGGGAGCTGTTTTTT.

This clonotype was found a few times. This chain connects TRBV21-1 to TRBJ2-5; TRBD1 reflects the table's D call only, with no check against the DNA. The DNA end lines up better with TRBJ2-7; the J call may be wrong. TRBV21-1 is listed as a pseudogene. The CDR3 has 15 amino acids. The CDR3 loop is CASSKMFEAGHEQYF. CDR3 DNA: TGTGCCAGCAGCAAAATGTTCGAGGCGGGGCACGAGCAGTACTTC.

The sample holds one count of this clonotype. This chain joins TRBV13 and TRBJ2-4, with 7 positions matching TRBD1. With the DNA end fitting TRBJ2-7 better, the J assignment may be wrong. Germline CDR1 is PRHDT and CDR2 is FYEKMQ (reference sequence). This CDR3 has 14 residues. Here the CDR3 reads CASSTRDSTYEQYF. The CDR3 DNA follows: TGTGCCAGCAGCACCCGGGACAGCACCTACGAGCAGTACTTC.

V gene TRBV5-1 combines with J gene TRBJ1-2, with no clear D. V was clipped by 3 bases and J by 8 bases, with 14 bases between them. There are 13 residues in the CDR3. The germline gives CDR1 SGHRS, CDR2 YFSETQ. CDR3 loop: CASSSRQAGGYTF. The CDR3 DNA reads TGCGCCAGCAGCTCGCGCCAAGCGGGGGGCTACACCTTC.